These T cell receptor beta chains were read from a single sample in a study of cytomegalovirus exposure and HLA in healthy donors. TCRdb's table, derived via immunoSEQ multiplex PCR, lists solely in-frame clones and lacks some. The profile shows roughly 150,000 clones, 68% of them singletons. The sample taken for sequencing was PBMCs. The origin of the receptors is a man aged 25 to 40 in good health and CMV-seropositive. Both conserved end residues are part of each CDR3. Fields, in order: J gene, clone size, D gene, V gene, CDR3 protein, CDR3 DNA. The D gene is left open where the match is weak. A clone size is listed for some rows: how often the clone was seen (once, few, many), or a class if it is expanded.

TRBJ2-7,.,.,TRBV5-8,CASSFVDRTRRDYEQYF,TGTGCCAGCAGCTTCGTCGACCGGACCCGCCGGGACTACGAGCAGTACTTC
TRBJ2-5,.,.,TRBV5-1,CASSLPAAAGLETQYF,TGCGCCAGCAGCTTACCTGCGGCGGCGGGTCTAGAGACCCAGTACTTC
TRBJ2-3,.,TRBD2,TRBV27,CASSSHPVFSGSAVRDTQYF,TGTGCCAGCAGTTCTCACCCTGTTTTTAGCGGGAGCGCTGTGCGAGATACGCAGTATTTT
TRBJ2-5,.,.,TRBV9,CASSPMDNQETQYF,TGTGCCAGCAGCCCTATGGACAACCAAGAGACCCAGTACTTC
TRBJ2-2,once,.,TRBV13,CASSLNPGQGGELFF,TGTGCCAGCAGCTTAAACCCCGGGCAGGGCGGGGAGCTGTTTTTT
TRBJ2-5,.,.,TRBV5-4,CASSLSGSPHTQYF,TGTGCCAGCAGCTTGTCGGGTAGCCCCCATACCCAGTACTTC
TRBJ2-7,few,TRBD1,TRBV5-5,CASSLEGTGAYEQYF,TGTGCCAGCAGCTTGGAAGGGACAGGGGCCTACGAGCAGTACTTC
TRBJ2-5,.,TRBD1,TRBV27,CASRDRGQETQYF,TGTGCCAGCAGAGACAGGGGACAAGAGACCCAGTACTTC
TRBJ2-7,.,TRBD2,TRBV27,CASSLAGAHYEQYF,TGTGCCAGCAGCCTAGCGGGGGCCCACTACGAGCAGTACTTC
TRBJ2-3,.,TRBD2,TRBV27,CASSLLAGGADTQYF,TGTGCCAGCAGTTTACTAGCGGGAGGGGCAGATACGCAGTATTTT
TRBJ1-5,once,TRBD1,TRBV4-1,CASSQDGDRRYQPQHF,TGCGCCAGCAGCCAAGATGGGGACAGGCGGTATCAGCCCCAGCATTTT
TRBJ2-1,once,.,TRBV27,CASSLSAGSHNEQFF,TGTGCCAGCAGTTTATCGGCGGGTAGTCACAATGAGCAGTTCTTC
TRBJ1-1,.,TRBD1,TRBV15,CATSGAQGDGNTEAFF,TGTGCCACCAGCGGGGCACAGGGGGATGGGAACACTGAAGCTTTCTTT
TRBJ1-2,.,.,TRBV28,CASARVDGYTF,TGTGCCAGCGCCCGGGTAGACGGCTACACCTTC
TRBJ2-2,once,TRBD2,TRBV11-3,CASSPGTSGKRELFF,TGTGCCAGCAGCCCCGGGACTAGCGGGAAGCGGGAGCTGTTTTTT
TRBJ2-7,.,TRBD1,TRBV19,CASSHISMDRGYEQYF,TGTGCCAGTAGCCATATATCGATGGACAGGGGGTACGAGCAGTACTTC
TRBJ2-5,.,TRBD1,TRBV27,CASSLGTGGETQYF,TGTGCCAGCAGTTTAGGGACAGGGGGCGAGACCCAGTACTTC
TRBJ2-5,.,.,TRBV10-3,CAISESSGSQETQYF,TGTGCCATCAGTGAATCGAGCGGCAGCCAAGAGACCCAGTACTTC
TRBJ1-3,.,.,TRBV6-1,CASSDGGTGSGNTIYF,TGTGCCAGCAGTGACGGGGGGACGGGCTCTGGAAACACCATATATTTT
TRBJ2-1,.,.,TRBV5-1,CASSLVAGNSYNEQFF,TGCGCCAGCAGCTTGGTGGCAGGGAACTCCTACAATGAGCAGTTCTTC
TRBJ2-6,.,.,TRBV5-1,CASSLFNSGANVLTF,TGCGCCAGCAGCTTGTTTAACTCTGGGGCCAACGTCCTGACTTTC
TRBJ1-5,.,.,TRBV6-1,CASSDGYNQPQHF,TGTGCCAGCAGTGACGGGTACAATCAGCCCCAGCATTTT
TRBJ1-2,.,.,TRBV19,CASSTSDSSSYGYTF,TGTGCCAGTAGTACCTCGGACAGTTCCTCATATGGCTACACCTTC